These 32 T cell receptor beta chains came from one sample sequenced in a study of human T cells and chemical hapten exposure. Time point described: patch test 3, about 24 weeks after DPC sensitization. Treatment of the sample: therapeutic diphenylcyclopropenone sensitization with weekly scalp DPC. Each CDR3 protein gets one entry after TCRdb re-called the RACE reads with MiXCR. Altogether over 100,000 distinct CDR3 sequences are present, about 11% being singletons, with the ten largest covering under 2.5%. Sequenced here: whole blood, sampled in connection with sensitization to the hapten diphenylcyclopropenone (DPC). The receptors derive from a woman aged 50 to 60 with alopecia areata. Some clones in this sample may be carry-over from other donors' samples.

This clonotype came up many times. The gene calls are TRBV7-2 and TRBJ2-3; possible D gene TRBD2, 6 bases. V was shortened by 7 bases and J by 1 base, with 12 bases between the two germline ends. The V gene's germline CDR1 is SGHTA and CDR2 FQGNSA. This CDR3 is built from 14 residues. The CDR3 DNA follows: TGTGCCAGCACCTCGACGGGGGGCACAGATACGCAGTATTTT. Protein product: CASTSTGGTDTQYF.

This clonotype was counted a single time. The junction departs from germline at one end; a sequencing error may be responsible. The CDR3 sequence is CASSYIGMGGSGNQPPHF. The CDR3 DNA is TGTGCCAGCAGTTACATCGGAATGGGAGGGAGTGGCAATCAGCCCCCGCATTTT. This sequence joins TRBV6-6 and TRBJ1-5; D is uncertain. Germline loops: CDR1 MNHNY, CDR2 SVGAGI (reference sequence). The CDR3 has 18 amino acids.

The chain has TRBV10-3 and TRBJ1-2; maybe TRBD1 (5 bases). The CDR3 is made up of 13 amino acids. CDR1 and CDR2 from the germline V gene are ENHRY and SYGVKD. V lost 6 bases and J lost 4, with 12 bases in between. The CDR3 reads CAIRTRDGYGYTF. CDR3 coding DNA: TGTGCCATCAGGACCCGGGACGGCTATGGCTACACCTTC.

This clonotype has a count of ten or more. The chain is built from TRBV25-1 and TRBJ2-3, with TRBD2 matching 9 bases. The CDR3 consists of 14 residues. Germline trimming cut 8 bases from V and 2 bases from J; bases unmatched to any gene: 5. Germline-derived CDR1 and CDR2 are MGHDK and SYGVNS. The CDR3, as DNA: TGTGCCAGCGCTGGACTAGCGCACACAGATACGCAGTATTTT. It encodes CASAGLAHTDTQYF.

There are a few counts of this clonotype. The chain has TRBV27 and TRBJ2-3, with D perhaps matching TRBD1 (5 bases). The V gene lost 0 bases and the J gene lost 7 bases, with 14 bases spanning the gap. Germline V CDR1 and CDR2: MNHEY, SMNVEV (reference sequence). CDR3 length: 15 residues. In DNA, the CDR3 is TGTGCCAGCAGTTTATCGATAGGGGTAGAAAATACGCAGTATTTT. Translated: CASSLSIGVENTQYF.

The rearrangement links TRBV5-1 to TRBJ1-1; tentative D call: TRBD1 (5 bases). V gave up 4 bases and J gave up 2 bases, with 18 bases separating them. Germline values: CDR1 SGHRS, CDR2 YFSETQ. The CDR3 runs 16 residues. The CDR3 DNA reads TGCGCCAGCAGCCTGGGGGGGGGGATTAGAAACACTGAAGCTTTCTTT. Its protein is CASSLGGGIRNTEAFF.

This chain connects TRBV20-1 to TRBJ2-7; the match to TRBD1 covers 10 bases. The CDR3 loop spans 15 amino acids. Per germline, CDR1 DFQATT and CDR2 SNEGSKA (reference sequence). Germline trimming cut 4 bases from V and 1 base from J; bases unmatched to any gene: 7. In DNA form, the CDR3 reads TGCAGTGCTACGACAGGGGGCGCAACATCCTACGAGCAGTACTTC. It codes for CSATTGGATSYEQYF.

The chain carries TRBV14 and TRBJ2-7; D is unresolved. V gave up 1 base and J gave up 2 bases, with 6 bases separating them. This CDR3 contains 13 residues. CDR1 is SGHDN, CDR2 FVKESK, per germline. The CDR3 DNA follows: TGTGCCAGCAGCCAAGGGTCGACCTACGAGCAGTACTTC. It yields the protein CASSQGSTYEQYF.

The chain recombines TRBV20-1 with TRBJ1-6; a weak D match, TRBD1 (5 bases). Germline V gene sequence: CDR1 DFQATT, CDR2 SNEGSKA (reference sequence). Trimming stripped 6 bases from V and 7 bases from J, with 7 bases between. CDR3 length equals 11 residues. CDR3 nucleotide sequence: TGCAGTGCAAGACAGAATTCACCCCTCCACTTT. This encodes CSARQNSPLHF.

This clonotype came up a few times. The CDR3 DNA reads TGTGCCAGCAGCTCCCGATCTGTCGCCGAGCAGTACTTC. This sequence encodes CASSSRSVAEQYF. V and J are TRBV28 and TRBJ2-7; the D is unclear. Deletions cut 6 bases from V and 6 bases from J, with 15 bases between. The germline V gene has CDR1 MDHEN and CDR2 SYDVKM. The length of the CDR3 is 13 residues. The whole variable domain, filled in from reference TRBV28 and TRBJ2-7, reads DVKVTQSSRYLVKRTGEKVFLECVQDMDHENMFWYRQDPGLGLRLIYFSYDVKMKEKGDIPEGYSVSREKKERFSLILESASTNQTSMYLCASSSRSVAEQYFGPGTRLTVT.

This clonotype was seen many times. The chain joins TRBV9 to TRBJ2-2, with 9 bases aligning to TRBD1. The junction had 10 bases not matched to a gene; V was cut back by 1 base and J by 3 bases. CDR1 is SGDLS and CDR2 is YYNGEE in the germline V gene. This CDR3 comprises 18 residues. Here the CDR3 DNA reads TGTGCCAGCAGCGTATCGAAGCTGCGACAGGGGGACACCGGGGAGCTGTTTTTT. This sequence encodes CASSVSKLRQGDTGELFF.

This clonotype was seen a handful of times. J is TRBJ1-3 and V is TRBV29-1; 8 bases map to TRBD1. The germline V gene has CDR1 SQVTM and CDR2 ANQGSEA. This CDR3 is built from 13 residues. V gave up 6 bases and J gave up 0 bases; unmatched junction bases: 1. This CDR3 is CSVGTGSGNTIYF. The CDR3 DNA sequence: TGCAGCGTCGGGACAGGCTCTGGAAACACCATATATTTT.

This clonotype was seen ten or more times. V and J are TRBV2 and TRBJ2-2, with 7 nucleotides matching TRBD1. V trimming: 6 bases; J trimming: 0 bases; junction bases outside the gene matches: 1. CDR1 is SNHLY, CDR2 FYNNEI, per germline. The CDR3 is 14 residues long. The CDR3 reads CASRGTANTGELFF. In DNA, the CDR3 is TGTGCCAGCAGGGGGACAGCGAACACCGGGGAGCTGTTTTTT.

V and J are TRBV9 and TRBJ1-2; D call uncertain. V lost 2 bases and J 0 bases, leaving 14 bases between the germline ends. The CDR3 consists of 16 residues. Per the germline V gene, CDR1 is SGDLS and CDR2 is YYNGEE. The chain's CDR3 is CASSVHPTEPNYGYTF. In nucleotides, the CDR3 is TGTGCCAGCAGCGTGCACCCGACGGAACCTAACTATGGCTACACCTTC.

The CDR3 DNA reads as TGCGCCAGCAGAGGGACAGCAATGAACACTGAAGCTTTCTTT. Translated: CASRGTAMNTEAFF. V gene TRBV5-1 combines with J gene TRBJ1-1, with 7 bases that match TRBD1. The CDR3 covers 14 residues. Germline V gene lookup returns CDR1 SGHRS and CDR2 YFSETQ. The V and J ends lost 5 bases and 0 bases, in that order; junction bases with no gene match: 4.

The genes are TRBV19 and TRBJ2-7, with unresolved D. The V and J ends lost 6 bases and 3 bases respectively, with 12 bases between them. The germline V gene has CDR1 LNHDA and CDR2 SQIVND (reference sequence). The CDR3 consists of 13 residues. For the CDR3, the DNA is TGTGCCAGTAGACCGGGTCCAGGCTACGAGCAGTACTTC. Translation: CASRPGPGYEQYF.

In this sample, this clonotype turned up a few times. Sequence at one end of the junction differs from germline and may be a read error. The rearrangement joins TRBV5-1 to TRBJ1-1, with 9 bases lining up with TRBD1. Germline V gene data show CDR1 as SGHRS and CDR2 as YFSETQ. The CDR3 has 16 amino acids. CDR3 in DNA: TGCGCCAGCAGATTGGTTGCTGGACAGGGGAACCCTGAAGCTTTCTTT. Protein: CASRLVAGQGNPEAFF. Variable domain in full (rest from reference TRBV5-1 and TRBJ1-1): KAGVTQTPRYLIKTRGQQVTLSCSPISGHRSVSWYQQTPGQGLQFLFEYFSETQRNKGNFPGRFSGRQFSNSRSEMNVSTLELGDSALYLCASRLVAGQGNPEAFFGQGTRLTVV.

Regarding this clonotype: A read error may be the cause here, since a much bigger clone is one base away. V and J are TRBV20-1 and TRBJ1-1; unclear D gene. Germline CDR1 is DFQATT and CDR2 is SNEGSKA (reference sequence). The CDR3 is 13 amino acids. The CDR3 DNA reads TGCAGTGCTAGAGATCAGAGAGGCACTAAAGCTTTCTTT. It specifies CSARDQRGTKAFF.

This clonotype showed up many times. This chain connects TRBV6-5 to TRBJ2-1; either TRBD1 or TRBD2 may supply D (5 bases each). Germline CDR1 and CDR2: MNHEY and SVGAGI. The CDR3 extends over 13 amino acids. Trimming stripped 7 bases from V and 5 bases from J, with 12 bases between. The CDR3 DNA reads as TGTGCCAGCAAAGCCGGGACCAACAATGAGCAGTTCTTC. Translation: CASKAGTNNEQFF.

The chain uses TRBV29-1 and TRBJ2-3; D tentatively fits TRBD1 or TRBD2 (6 bases each). Germline V gene data show CDR1 as SQVTM and CDR2 as ANQGSEA. The germline V and J ends were trimmed by 3 bases and 6 bases, with 13 bases remaining between them. This CDR3 is built from 13 residues. CDR3 sequence (DNA): TGCAGCGTTGAGCCTAGGGGGAGGGATACGCAGTATTTT. Translated: CSVEPRGRDTQYF.

This clonotype was counted only a few times. The DNA of the CDR3 is TGTGCCAGCAGCTTATCTGCCCGTACGGAGCCGACCCACACAGATACGCAGTATTTT. This codes for CASSLSARTEPTHTDTQYF. The V call is TRBV7-2, the J call TRBJ2-3, with D hard to call. Trimming pared 2 bases from V and 2 bases from J, leaving 23 bases between. The CDR3 has 19 amino acids. Looked up from germline, CDR1 is SGHTA and CDR2 is FQGNSA.

This clonotype was observed a handful of times. The chain is built from TRBV7-2 and TRBJ1-2; 7 bases line up with TRBD1. The CDR3 is 15 amino acids. With V trimmed by 4 bases and J by 4 bases, 9 bases remained unmatched. Germline CDR1 is SGHTA and CDR2 is FQGNSA. The CDR3 nucleotides read TGTGCCAGCAGCTCCGGGACAGACCCTGCCTATGGCTACACCTTC. Its protein product is CASSSGTDPAYGYTF.

This clonotype was counted between two and nine times. The chain links TRBV6-2 or TRBV6-3 to TRBJ1-1; D is possibly TRBD1 (5 bases). The CDR3 is 14 residues long. The germline gives CDR1 MNHEY, CDR2 SVGEGT. With 0 bases removed from V and 3 bases from J, the gap between germline ends came to 8 bases. For the CDR3, the DNA is TGTGCCAGCAGTTACTCGTGGGGGGACACTGAAGCTTTCTTT. Translated, it gives CASSYSWGDTEAFF.

This clonotype was counted many times. The gene calls are TRBV7-9 and TRBJ2-5, with D uncertain. Germline V gene data show CDR1 as SEHNR and CDR2 as FQNEAQ (reference sequence). The CDR3 has 17 residues. V was cut by 1 base and J by 1 base, with 16 bases left in between. CDR3 residues: CASSLVWRWYIQETQYF. CDR3 coding DNA: TGTGCCAGCAGCTTAGTGTGGCGGTGGTATATCCAAGAGACCCAGTACTTC.

This clonotype was seen many times. The chain combines TRBV6-5 with TRBJ2-3, with 7 bases that match TRBD2. Germline CDR1 and CDR2: MNHEY and SVGAGI. This CDR3 comprises 15 residues. Unmatched junction bases numbered 11, after V lost 5 bases and J lost 6 bases. CDR3: CASSPRGESDDTQYF. DNA for the CDR3: TGTGCCAGCAGTCCCCGGGGGGAGTCCGACGATACGCAGTATTTT.

There are a few counts of this clonotype. The chain recombines TRBV20-1 with TRBJ1-5; D ambiguous. CDR1 DFQATT and CDR2 SNEGSKA come from the germline V gene (reference sequence). The CDR3 runs to 16 residues. Trimming shortened V by 0 bases and J by 0 bases, and 12 bases separated the two germline ends. Here the CDR3 DNA reads TGCAGTGCTAGAGATTCCTCAACCGGTAGCAATCAGCCCCAGCATTTT. This encodes CSARDSSTGSNQPQHF.

This clonotype was counted ten times or more. The V gene is TRBV28, the J gene TRBJ2-1; D is unresolved. This CDR3 contains 13 residues. Germline CDR1 is MDHEN and CDR2 is SYDVKM. V gave up 3 bases and J gave up 7 bases, with 10 bases separating them. CDR3 sequence: CASSLVRGNEQFF. The DNA of the CDR3 is TGTGCCAGCAGTTTGGTGCGTGGAAATGAGCAGTTCTTC. Complete variable domain (other parts from reference TRBV28 and TRBJ2-1): DVKVTQSSRYLVKRTGEKVFLECVQDMDHENMFWYRQDPGLGLRLIYFSYDVKMKEKGDIPEGYSVSREKKERFSLILESASTNQTSMYLCASSLVRGNEQFFGPGTRLTVL.

CDR3 DNA sequence: TGCGCCAGCAGCCAAGATCAAAGACGGCCCCAGCATTTT. Translation gives CASSQDQRRPQHF. The rearrangement uses TRBV4-1 and TRBJ1-5; no clear D. The CDR3 is made up of 13 amino acids. V dropped 0 bases and J dropped 9 bases, with 9 bases sitting between them. Germline values: CDR1 MGHRA, CDR2 YSYEKL.

The chain carries TRBV24-1 and TRBJ2-3, with D possibly TRBD2 on 6 matching bases. CDR1 and CDR2 from the germline V gene are KGHDR and SFDVKD. The V gene lost 4 bases and the J gene lost 5 bases, with 18 bases spanning the gap. The CDR3 covers 16 residues. The CDR3 spells CATSDAGVAGLDTQYF. The DNA of the CDR3 is TGTGCCACCAGTGACGCTGGGGTGGCGGGGTTAGATACGCAGTATTTT.

This clonotype appeared a few times. This sequence joins TRBV29-1 and TRBJ2-5; D perhaps matches TRBD2 (6 bases). CDR3 size: 14 residues. Trimming cost V 4 bases and J 2 bases, with 14 bases left between them. From germline, CDR1 is SQVTM and CDR2 ANQGSEA. The CDR3 sequence is CSVGSGSFQETQYF. For the CDR3, the DNA is TGCAGCGTTGGTAGCGGAAGTTTTCAAGAGACCCAGTACTTC.

This clonotype has more than one count but fewer than ten. CDR3 DNA: TGTGCCAGCGGTTTAAGGAGTACCTACGAGCAGTACTTC. Translating it yields CASGLRSTYEQYF. This chain uses TRBV6-2 or TRBV6-3 with TRBJ2-7; D is undetermined. The CDR3 has 13 amino acids. Trimming shortened V by 8 bases and J by 2 bases, and 13 bases separated the two germline ends. Germline V gene sequence: CDR1 MNHEY, CDR2 SVGEGT.

The CDR3 spells CAISGTVSGNTIYF. The DNA for the CDR3 is TGTGCCATCAGCGGGACAGTTTCTGGAAACACCATATATTTT. The genes are TRBV10-3 and TRBJ1-3; TRBD1 aligns across 7 bases. The CDR3 loop spans 14 amino acids. Germline trimming cut 6 bases from V and 1 base from J; bases unmatched to any gene: 3. From germline, CDR1 is ENHRY and CDR2 SYGVKD.